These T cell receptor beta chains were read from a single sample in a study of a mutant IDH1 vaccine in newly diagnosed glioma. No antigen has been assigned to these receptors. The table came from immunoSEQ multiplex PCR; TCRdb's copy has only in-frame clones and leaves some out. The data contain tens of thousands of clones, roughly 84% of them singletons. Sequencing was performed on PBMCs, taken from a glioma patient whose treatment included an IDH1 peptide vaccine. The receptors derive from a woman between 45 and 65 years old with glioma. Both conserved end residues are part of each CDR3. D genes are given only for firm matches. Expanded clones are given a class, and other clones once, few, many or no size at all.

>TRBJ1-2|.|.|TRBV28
TGTGCCAGCGAGCAGGTTAACTATAGCTACACCTTC
CASEQVNYSYTF
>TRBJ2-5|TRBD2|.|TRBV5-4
TGTGCCAGCAGCTTGGCGGGACTAGCGGGGGAGACCCAGTACTTC
CASSLAGLAGETQYF
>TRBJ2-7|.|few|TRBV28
TGTGCCAGCAGCACAAGGTCCAGGGACGGCTACGAGCAGTACTTC
CASSTRSRDGYEQYF
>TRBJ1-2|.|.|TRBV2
TGTGCCAGCGTCGAAGGCCAGTTACGGGGCTACACCTTC
CASVEGQLRGYTF
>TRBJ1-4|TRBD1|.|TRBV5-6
TGTGCCAGCAGCCCGACAGGGATTCGAAACGCACTGTTTTTT
CASSPTGIRNALFF
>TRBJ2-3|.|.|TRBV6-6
TGTGCCAGCAGTTTACAGGGAACAGATACGCAGTATTTT
CASSLQGTDTQYF
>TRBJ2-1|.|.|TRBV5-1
TGCGCCAGCAGCTTGGAACTGGAGTCAGTGGAGTTCTTC
CASSLELESVEFF
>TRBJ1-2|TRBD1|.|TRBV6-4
TGTGCCAGCAGTCCGGGACAGGGTGAGGGAAATGGCTACACCTTC
CASSPGQGEGNGYTF
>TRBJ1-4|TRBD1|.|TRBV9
TGTGCCAGCAGCCCCAGGCAGGGGGCCGACGAAAAACTGTTTTTT
CASSPRQGADEKLFF
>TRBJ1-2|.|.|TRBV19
TGTGCCAGTACCACCCGGGGCTCAGGGAACTATGGCTACACCTTC
CASTTRGSGNYGYTF
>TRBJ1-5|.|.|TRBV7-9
TGTGCCAGCACGGCAGGCAATCAGCCCCAGCATTTT
CASTAGNQPQHF
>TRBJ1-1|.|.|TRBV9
TGTGCCAGCAGCTCAGGACAGTATCAGAACACTGAAGCTTTCTTT
CASSSGQYQNTEAFF
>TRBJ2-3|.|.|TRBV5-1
TGCGCCAGCAGCTTCGGTCAGGGAGTTGGGGATACGCAGTATTTT
CASSFGQGVGDTQYF
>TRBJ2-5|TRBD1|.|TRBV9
TGTGCCAGCAGCGTAGAGGTAGGGGGCCAACAAGAGACCCAGTACTTC
CASSVEVGGQQETQYF
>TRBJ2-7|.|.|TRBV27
TGTGCCAGCAGTCCCTTCCCGGGTTCCTACGAGCAGTACTTC
CASSPFPGSYEQYF
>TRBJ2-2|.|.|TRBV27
TGTGCCAGCAGTCCCGGGACCTATACATCGAACACCGGGGAGCTGTTTTTT
CASSPGTYTSNTGELFF
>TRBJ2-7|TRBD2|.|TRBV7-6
TGTGCCAGCAGCTCAGACGGGAGGGTTGCCTACGAGCAGTACTTC
CASSSDGRVAYEQYF
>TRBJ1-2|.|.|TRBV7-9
TGTGCCAGCAGCTTAATGGGGGGCCCTAACTATGGCTACACCTTC
CASSLMGGPNYGYTF